This entry concerns a single TCR beta chain. Its antigen specificity is not known. No per-base quality is available; no much larger clone lies one base away. Receptor libraries were prepared by the immunoSEQ multiplex PCR assay. The multiplex PCR relied on a mix of 60 forward primers for TCR Vbeta segments and 13 reverse primers for TCR Jbeta segments. A multiplex PCR assay on genomic DNA amplified the CDR3 region of rearranged TCR beta genes. Amplified TCR beta libraries were sequenced as 87-base-pair reads on the Illumina HiSeq System. Under the source paper's analysis protocol: Across the 600 to 700 repertoires, a later analysis counted approximately 75 million unique TCR beta chains, approximately 10 million of which were shared by at least two donors. To remove PCR and sequencing errors, raw reads were error-corrected and collapsed into unique sequences using a nearest-neighbor algorithm that merged closely related sequences. To assign V, D and J gene segments, CDR3 sequences were aligned to IMGT reference sequences. For a sequence to be retained, a match of at least six nucleotides was required to both a V gene segment and a J gene segment. Rearrangements were classified as productive when the CDR3 lacked stop codons and remained in frame with V and J, and all other rearrangements were classified as non-productive. CDR3 was defined according to IMGT convention as the region running from the second conserved V-encoded cysteine to the conserved J-encoded phenylalanine. In an earlier analysis of more than 550 of the donors, sequences lacking an unambiguous match to a single V gene segment were excluded. An earlier analysis of almost 600 of the donors classified V segments as functional when productive rearrangements were above 56.7% and as segregating when the standard deviation between donors was above 5%. A statistical classification framework was developed to diagnose cytomegalovirus status using the catalog of TCR beta chain sequences. V and J gene assignment, in a later analysis, came from comparing TCR nucleotide sequences with IMGT/GENE-DB human TR gene sequences. A later analysis assigned CDR3 sequences and most-parsimonious VDJ recombination scenarios with the TCRdist pipeline. In a later analysis, each TCR beta chain was defined by its CDR3 amino acid sequence together with its V-gene family, and reads lacking a unique V-gene family were excluded. In a later analysis, approximately 640 highly shared, low-generation-probability nucleotide sequences were removed to address suspected cross-contamination and a sequencing artifact. A later analysis calculated a clonal expansion index for each public chain from normalized within-repertoire ranks of inferred template counts. In a later analysis, generation probabilities were computed with a VDJ recombination model fitted to out-of-frame rearrangements, and the resulting probabilities were checked against IGoR. A later analysis scored TCR-TCR, TCR-HLA and TCR-CMV co-occurrence with hypergeometric tests, applying a repertoire-size bias correction to TCR pairs. To estimate false discovery rates, a later analysis permuted the HLA or CMV assignments 20 times. In a later analysis, co-occurring TCRs were grouped using DBSCAN, and TCRdist sequence similarity was added for clustering within HLA-allele-positive subsets. Repertoires with fewer than 30,000 or more than 120,000 public chains, plus five repertoires with anomalous nucleotide sharing, were excluded from co-occurrence clustering. TCRdb limited this immuneACCESS table to in-frame rearrangements with V and J called. A share of clones is missing; checked studies link under half to unresolved V genes, and the rest is unexplained. V, J and clone size are taken as reported in that table, and D and trimming were inferred from the DNA itself. The sample table lists some 170,000 clones, around 69% of them with a count of one. Of the sample, 2.5% to 3% falls within the top ten clones.

These data come from a study of cytomegalovirus exposure and HLA in healthy donors (dated by TCRdb to the late 2010s). At the level of the whole study: An earlier analysis of approximately 550 of the donors reported roughly 300 Gb of sequence data and 117 million unique TCR beta sequences from 190 million or so T cells. The study aimed to test whether cataloging public T cell receptors could reveal signatures of past pathogen exposure. In the later analysis, no new phenotypic data were used to find candidate immune exposures; instead, reliance was placed on TCR beta sequences and their occurrence across donors. Typing coverage varied by locus: roughly 620-630 donors for A, B, C, DRB1 and DQB1; 500 to 550 for DQA1; approximately 570 for DPA1; 450 to 480 for DPB1. Donor age, sex, ethnicity and CMV serostatus were compiled alongside the repertoire data. All discovery cohort repertoires had been generated on a single sequencing platform. To predict cytomegalovirus infection status, the study combined high-throughput TCR immunosequencing, statistical association of individual TCRs with disease status, and machine learning. Besides the first cohort of roughly 660 subjects, a separate validation cohort made up of 120 or so different subjects was used. Both class I and class II loci were covered by HLA typing, at four-digit resolution. The study used immunosequencing to profile the T cell repertoires of 670 or so subjects and linked those repertoires to cytomegalovirus serostatus. The genetic ancestry cluster associated with self-reported Caucasian donors included 65% to 90% of the roughly 390 genotyped donors. An early release covering roughly 640 HLA-typed donors comprised about 320 gigabases of sequencing data and around 85 million unique TCR sequences. Several DR-DQ haplotypes were treated as single units for association and clustering because of strong linkage in the cohort. In a later analysis, previously published TCR beta repertoires from hundreds of donors were re-analyzed and high-resolution HLA genotyping was added so that TCR occurrence patterns could be studied. An earlier analysis of approximately 500 of the donors applied high-throughput TCR beta sequencing to assess whether each TCR beta V gene segment acted as functional or pseudogenic. Among several hundred genotyped donors of the cohort, an average of around 240,000 unique TCR beta nucleotide sequences was sequenced per donor, of which approximately 19% were non-productive. Genome-wide SNP genotypes for about 55% of the roughly 670 donors were used in a later genetic analysis, which treated that subset as a discovery cohort. General findings and caveats noted by the study authors: Most TCR sequences were observed very rarely across donors, whereas some public TCRs were present in many individuals. A group of highly shared sequence variants was considered likely to be a technical artifact of the sequencing pipeline. A later genetic analysis associated a missense DCLRE1C variant with V-gene and J-gene trimming of TCR beta chains, and an independent cohort replicated the association. The cohort was sequenced for TCR beta chains only, and without alpha or paired-chain data the features that could be detected were limited. A total of about 150 TCR beta chains were listed by the study as associated with cytomegalovirus. According to a later analysis, parvovirus B19, influenza, CMV and Epstein-Barr virus appeared linked to several top co-occurrence clusters. The authors suggested that the approach could potentially be generalized to other disease states and immunological phenotypes. In vitro tests confirmed that a few of the cytomegalovirus-associated TCR beta chains recognize cytomegalovirus antigens. The classifier was reported to diagnose cytomegalovirus status with high specificity and sensitivity in both the original and validation cohorts. Over 15 rarely observed V segments, including chromosome 9 orphons, were excluded from the earlier analysis of about 610 of the donors because counts were too low. Specific HLA alleles were associated with some 15,000 TCR beta sequences at a false discovery rate of 0.05 in a later analysis. According to a later genetic analysis, donors in an Asian-associated ancestry cluster had fewer N-insertions in productive TCRs than the approximately 700-donor mean. In a later analysis, HLA-associated TCR beta chains showed more clonal expansion and lower generation probabilities than non-associated chains that were equally common. An earlier analysis of 587 of the donors showed that most TCR beta V segments appeared in productive rearrangements either about 87% or about 30% of the time, which broadly matched IMGT annotations. CMV serostatus was the only immune exposure information available for the cohort. The 87-base-pair reads could not distinguish some IMGT-functional V segments, including TRBV6-2 and TRBV6-3, so those segments were excluded. In a later analysis, TCR association rates were found to vary across HLA loci, with the most associated TCRs seen for DRB1 alleles and the fewest for HLA-C alleles. A later analysis found that most CMV-associated TCR beta chains appeared HLA-restricted, with HLA associations seemingly driven largely by CMV exposure. HLA typing was unavailable for some donors at each locus, so association tests used only the typed subset. Presence/absence analyses assumed roughly uniform sequencing depth across donors, an assumption that may not hold. Strong co-occurrence of HLA alleles, especially DR and DQ, made assigning TCR associations to individual alleles difficult. Correlated functional status among segregating V segments might reflect linkage disequilibrium, but an unknown experimental factor could not be ruled out. A further reported finding was that TCR beta sequences accurately predicted the HLA-A and HLA-B alleles for most subjects in the first cohort.

The cohort was made up of about 610 healthy bone marrow donors. Cohort members were all nominally healthy when sampled, although unrecorded immune exposures were likely present. The donor was CMV seronegative and belonged to the group of 352 seronegative cohort members. Each donor provided a peripheral blood sample, and peripheral blood mononuclear cells were used for TCR beta sequencing. The Qiagen DNeasy Blood Extraction Kit was used to extract genomic DNA from the blood cell samples. The CDR3 holds 14 amino acids from the cysteine to the phenylalanine. The CDR3 DNA has 42 bases and is translated from base 1. The germline V gene (reference sequence) gives CDR1 as LNHDA and CDR2 as SQIVND. A distance of 9 bases separates the germline ends of V and J, which lose 3 bases and 0 bases respectively.

The rearrangement combines TRBV19 with TRBJ2-7; a tentative D call is TRBD2 (5 bases match). This TCR was sampled from a woman aged 25 to 39 in good health and CMV-seronegative. Input material: PBMCs. The nucleotides are TGTGCCAGTAGTATTTTTGGGAGCTCCTACGAGCAGTACTTC. It translates to CASSIFGSSYEQYF.